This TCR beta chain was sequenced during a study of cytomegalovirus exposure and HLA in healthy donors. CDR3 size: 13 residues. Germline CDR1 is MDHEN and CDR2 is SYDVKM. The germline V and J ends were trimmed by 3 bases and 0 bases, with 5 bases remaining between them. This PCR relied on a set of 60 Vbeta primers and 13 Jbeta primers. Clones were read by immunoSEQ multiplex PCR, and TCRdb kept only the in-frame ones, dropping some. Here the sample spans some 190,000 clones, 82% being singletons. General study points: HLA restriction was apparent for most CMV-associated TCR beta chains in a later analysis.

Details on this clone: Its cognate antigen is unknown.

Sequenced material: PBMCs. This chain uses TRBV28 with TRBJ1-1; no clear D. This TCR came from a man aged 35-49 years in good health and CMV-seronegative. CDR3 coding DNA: TGTGCCAGCAGTTTCCAGGTGAACACTGAAGCTTTCTTT. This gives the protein CASSFQVNTEAFF.